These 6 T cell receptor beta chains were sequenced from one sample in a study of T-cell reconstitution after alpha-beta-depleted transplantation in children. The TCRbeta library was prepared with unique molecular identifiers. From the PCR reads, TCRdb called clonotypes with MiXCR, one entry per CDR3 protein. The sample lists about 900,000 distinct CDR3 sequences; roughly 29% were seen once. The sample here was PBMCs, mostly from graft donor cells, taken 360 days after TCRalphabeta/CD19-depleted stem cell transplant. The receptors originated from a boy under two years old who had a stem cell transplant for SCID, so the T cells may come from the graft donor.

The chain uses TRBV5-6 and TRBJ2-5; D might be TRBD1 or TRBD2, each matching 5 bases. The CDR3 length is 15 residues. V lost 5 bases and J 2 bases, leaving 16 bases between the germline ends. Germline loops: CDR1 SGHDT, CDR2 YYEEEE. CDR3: CASRIRGYIQETQYF. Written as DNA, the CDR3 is TGTGCCAGCAGAATCCGGGGCTATATACAAGAGACCCAGTACTTC. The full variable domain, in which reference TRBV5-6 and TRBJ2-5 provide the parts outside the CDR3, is DAGVTQSPTHLIKTRGQQVTLRCSPKSGHDTVSWYQQALGQGPQFIFQYYEEEERQRGNFPDRFSGHQFPNYSSELNVNALLLGDSALYLCASRIRGYIQETQYFGPGTRLLVL.

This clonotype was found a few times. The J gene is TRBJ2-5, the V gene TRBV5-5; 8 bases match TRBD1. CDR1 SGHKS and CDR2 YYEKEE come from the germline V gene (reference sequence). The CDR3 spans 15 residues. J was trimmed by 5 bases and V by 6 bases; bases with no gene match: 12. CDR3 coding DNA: TGTGCCAGCACCAAGACGGACAGGGAAGTCGAGACCCAGTACTTC. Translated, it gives CASTKTDREVETQYF.

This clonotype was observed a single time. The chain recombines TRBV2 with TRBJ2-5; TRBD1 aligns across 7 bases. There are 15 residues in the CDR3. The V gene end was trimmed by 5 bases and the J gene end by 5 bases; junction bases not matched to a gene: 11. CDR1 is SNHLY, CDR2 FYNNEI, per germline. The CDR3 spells CASSKQGWVGETQYF. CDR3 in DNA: TGTGCCAGCAGTAAACAGGGGTGGGTGGGGGAGACCCAGTACTTC.

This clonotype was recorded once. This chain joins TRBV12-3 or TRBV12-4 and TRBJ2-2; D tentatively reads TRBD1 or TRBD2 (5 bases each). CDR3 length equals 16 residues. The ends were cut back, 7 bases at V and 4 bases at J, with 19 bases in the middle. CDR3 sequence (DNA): TGTGCCAGCACTCTAAGCCTAGGGACCCGCACCGGGGAGCTGTTTTTT. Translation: CASTLSLGTRTGELFF.

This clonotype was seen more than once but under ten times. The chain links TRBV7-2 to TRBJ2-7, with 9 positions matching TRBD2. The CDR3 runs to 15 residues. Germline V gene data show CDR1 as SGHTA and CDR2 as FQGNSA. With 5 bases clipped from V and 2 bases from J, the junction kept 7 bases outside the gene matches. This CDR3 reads CASSPLAGFPYEQYF. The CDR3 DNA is TGTGCCAGCAGCCCTCTAGCGGGGTTCCCCTACGAGCAGTACTTC.

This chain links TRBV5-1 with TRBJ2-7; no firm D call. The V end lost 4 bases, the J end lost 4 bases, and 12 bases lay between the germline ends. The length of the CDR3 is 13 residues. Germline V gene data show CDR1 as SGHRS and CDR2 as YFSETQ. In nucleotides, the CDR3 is TGCGCCAGCAGCCCCGAGGCTGCGTACGAGCAGTACTTC. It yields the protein CASSPEAAYEQYF.